This TCR beta chain is from a study of T cell repertoires in cytomegalovirus infection. The overall study: Peptides in the study included HLA-C-restricted and HLA-B-restricted CMV epitopes. Shared public TCR beta signatures pointed to both CMV infection and a matching HLA type. General study findings and limits: Based on cumulative public TCR beta family frequency, carriers of CMV plus the relevant HLA were identified. HLA-C-restricted CMV-specific TCR beta clonotypes were dominant in the ex vivo response.

Comments on this clonotype: The antigen is not known.

TCRdb used MiXCR to reprocess the reads, holding one entry per CDR3 protein. The sample has 700,000 to 950,000 distinct CDR3 sequences, about 30% seen once. V shed 3 bases and J shed 3 bases, with 21 bases lying between them. CDR1 KGHSH and CDR2 LQKENI come from the germline V gene. This CDR3 comprises 17 residues. The material sequenced was cultured CD8+ T cells from PBMCs, taken from culture after CMV antigen stimulation. The sequence came from a human donor in good health (CMV status not recorded). Some clones in this sample may be carry-over from other donors' samples. This chain uses TRBV18 with TRBJ2-7; D not resolved. The CDR3 protein is CASSPQDRPILGYEQYV. The CDR3 coding sequence is TGTGCCAGCTCACCGCAGGACCGACCTATATTGGGCTACGAGCAGTACGTC.